Here is one T cell receptor beta chain with its context. The trim removed 4 bases at V and 8 bases at J, leaving 8 bases unmatched. The length of the CDR3 is 16 residues. Germline CDR1 and CDR2: LGHNA and YSLEER. Using immunoSEQ multiplex PCR, the repertoire was profiled, and TCRdb retains in-frame clones only, with some absent. The repertoire holds 45,000 or so clones, with more than 85% as singletons. This sample is part of a study of T cell changes during pregnancy in multiple sclerosis. The chain has TRBV4-3 and TRBJ2-1, with TRBD2 matching over 13 bases. This receptor was taken from a female donor with multiple sclerosis, enrolled in a pregnancy study. The source material was CD8+ T cells from peripheral blood mononuclear cells, sampled in the second trimester of pregnancy. Here the CDR3 reads CASSRTGLAGEYEQFF. Here the CDR3 DNA reads TGCGCCAGCAGCCGGACTGGACTAGCGGGGGAGTATGAGCAGTTCTTC.